This T cell receptor beta chain is drawn from a study of ipilimumab plus nivolumab after autologous stem cell transplantation. Clones were sequenced by immunoSEQ multiplex PCR, and TCRdb holds only the in-frame ones, with some missing. Among some 16,000 clones, more than 80% were seen once, and the ten largest hold approximately 20%. Germline V CDR1 and CDR2: SEHNR, FQNEAQ (reference sequence). The CDR3 has 15 residues. The V gene end was trimmed by 5 bases and the J gene end by 2 bases; junction bases not matched to a gene: 9. The input for sequencing was PBMCs, taken in a trial of ipilimumab plus nivolumab as post-transplant consolidation. The receptor comes from a male donor with diffuse large B-cell lymphoma. The chain uses TRBV7-9 and TRBJ2-7; 7 bases match TRBD2. The CDR3 sequence: CASSTGLPRTYEQYF. The CDR3 DNA reads as TGTGCCAGCAGCACGGGACTACCCAGGACCTACGAGCAGTACTTC.